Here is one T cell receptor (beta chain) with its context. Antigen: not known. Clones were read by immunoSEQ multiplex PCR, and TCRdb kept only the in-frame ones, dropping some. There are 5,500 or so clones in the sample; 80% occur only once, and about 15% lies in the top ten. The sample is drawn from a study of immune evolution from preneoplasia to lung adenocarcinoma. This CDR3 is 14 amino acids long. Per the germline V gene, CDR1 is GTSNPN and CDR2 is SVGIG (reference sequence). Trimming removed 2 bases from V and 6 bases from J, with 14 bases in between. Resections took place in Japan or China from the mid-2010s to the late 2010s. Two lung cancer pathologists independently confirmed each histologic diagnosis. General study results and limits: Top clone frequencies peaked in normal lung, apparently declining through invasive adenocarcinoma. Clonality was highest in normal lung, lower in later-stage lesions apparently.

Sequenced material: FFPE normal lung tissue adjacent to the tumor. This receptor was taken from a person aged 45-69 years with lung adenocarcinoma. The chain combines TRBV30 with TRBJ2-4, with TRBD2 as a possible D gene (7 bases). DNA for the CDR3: TGTGCCTGGAGTAAAGGGGGAGGGGGAAACATTCAGTACTTC. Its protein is CAWSKGGGGNIQYF.